Each of the 26 T cell receptor beta chains below was sequenced from the same sample in a study of T cells expressing NK-cell markers. TCRdb reprocessed the 5' RACE reads, with one entry per CDR3 protein and no DNA. Its table lists a few hundred thousand distinct CDR3 sequences. Specimen: blood T cells: a sorted CD56 or NKG2C T cell subset, CD4+ or CD8+ T cells, or bulk PBMC T cells (not recorded which). The source is a woman aged 45-60 years in good health.

The chain links TRBV7-3 to TRBJ2-3. Germline lookup yields CDR1 SGHTA and CDR2 FQGTGA. The CDR3 has 15 amino acids. The CDR3 is CASSLEGFPTDTQYF.

The rearrangement links TRBV12-3 or TRBV12-4 to TRBJ2-3. This CDR3 spans 13 amino acids. The CDR3 here is CASSLWTANTQYF.

V and J are TRBV29-1 and TRBJ2-2; lacking DNA, the TRBD1 call made by TCRdb goes unchecked. The CDR3 spans 14 residues. Germline loops: CDR1 SQVTM, CDR2 ANQGSEA. CDR3 amino acids: CSVGQGVGAGELFF.

The chain has TRBV5-1 and TRBJ2-3; there is no DNA to check the TCRdb D call of TRBD1. The CDR3 covers 16 residues. Germline V gives CDR1 SGHRS, CDR2 YFSETQ. This CDR3 reads CASSWTGRGSTDTQYF.

The chain links TRBV12-3 or TRBV12-4 to TRBJ2-4. This CDR3 has 14 residues. The CDR3 loop reads CASSLRGDLNIQYF.

The chain combines TRBV6-5 with TRBJ1-3. The CDR3 length is 14 residues. Germline CDR1 is MNHEY and CDR2 is SVGAGI. CDR3 sequence reads: CASSLRGGGNTIYF.

V is TRBV11-1 and J is TRBJ2-2; TCRdb outputs TRBD2, but without DNA this stays unchecked. Germline values: CDR1 SGHAT, CDR2 FQDESV (reference sequence). This CDR3 has 14 amino acids. The chain's CDR3 is CATRLVGGTGELFF. Based on the CDR3 plus reference TRBV11-1 and TRBJ2-2, the full variable domain is EAEVAQSPRYKITEKSQAVAFWCDPISGHATLYWYRQILGQGPELLVQFQDESVVDDSQLPKDRFSAERLKGVDSTLKIQPAELGDSAMYLCATRLVGGTGELFFGEGSRLTVL.

This chain joins TRBV5-5 and TRBJ2-2; TCRdb proposes TRBD1, but this gene call is untestable without DNA. The CDR3 is 14 amino acids. CDR1 is SGHKS, CDR2 YYEKEE, per germline (reference sequence). Here the CDR3 reads CASSPTVGPGELFF. The full variable domain, in which reference TRBV5-5 and TRBJ2-2 provide the parts outside the CDR3, is DAGVTQSPTHLIKTRGQQVTLRCSPISGHKSVSWYQQVLGQGPQFIFQYYEKEERGRGNFPDRFSARQFPNYSSELNVNALLLGDSALYLCASSPTVGPGELFFGEGSRLTVL.

The chain is built from TRBV15 and TRBJ2-5; TCRdb selects TRBD2, and the lack of DNA leaves this call unchecked. The CDR3 totals 15 residues. CDR1 and CDR2 (germline): LNHNV, YYDKDF (reference sequence). The CDR3 sequence is CATRSGLGVRETQYF.

The chain links TRBV20-1 to TRBJ2-1. Germline values: CDR1 DFQATT, CDR2 SNEGSKA (reference sequence). The CDR3 has 13 amino acids. The CDR3: CSAPGGPINEQFF.

The chain carries TRBV7-3 and TRBJ2-1; TCRdb lists TRBD2, though no DNA is available to test this call. This CDR3 is built from 13 residues. Germline V gene lookup returns CDR1 SGHTA and CDR2 FQGTGA. This CDR3 reads CATEREGVNEQFF.

This sequence joins TRBV20-1 and TRBJ1-2. CDR1 DFQATT and CDR2 SNEGSKA come from the germline V gene (reference sequence). CDR3 length: 14 residues. CDR3 sequence: CSASWGGDTYGYTF.

The chain employs TRBV12-3 or TRBV12-4 and TRBJ2-1; TCRdb returns TRBD2, unconfirmable since there is no DNA. The CDR3 length is 15 residues. The CDR3 here is CASRRTSDPGNEQFF.

V and J are TRBV5-5 and TRBJ2-1; the D gene TCRdb calls, TRBD1, cannot be checked with no DNA. CDR1 and CDR2 (germline): SGHKS, YYEKEE (reference sequence). The CDR3 is 19 residues long. CDR3 amino acids: CASSLPPTGWRQAYNEQFF. The variable domain in full, with the rest retrieved from reference TRBV5-5 and TRBJ2-1, is DAGVTQSPTHLIKTRGQQVTLRCSPISGHKSVSWYQQVLGQGPQFIFQYYEKEERGRGNFPDRFSARQFPNYSSELNVNALLLGDSALYLCASSLPPTGWRQAYNEQFFGPGTRLTVL.

V gene TRBV6-4 combines with J gene TRBJ1-2; the TCRdb call, TRBD1, lacks DNA for checking. The CDR3 totals 16 residues. Germline V gene lookup returns CDR1 MRHNA and CDR2 SNTAGT. CDR3 sequence reads: CASSAQFEDRNYGYTF.

The chain recombines TRBV5-5 with TRBJ1-3. The CDR3 extends over 13 amino acids. In germline, CDR1 is SGHKS, CDR2 YYEKEE (reference sequence). CDR3 region: CASSPPFRDTIYF.

The chain employs TRBV11-1 and TRBJ2-5; checking the TCRdb D call of TRBD1 is not possible without DNA. The CDR3 covers 14 residues. Germline lookup yields CDR1 SGHAT and CDR2 FQDESV (reference sequence). The CDR3: CATRQGRLEETQYF.

This CDR3 reads CASSVRLALSSYNEQFF. J is TRBJ2-1 and V is TRBV9. The CDR3 contains 17 residues. The germline CDR1 and CDR2 sequences are SGDLS and YYNGEE.

This sequence joins TRBV30 and TRBJ2-4; checking the TCRdb D call of TRBD1 is not possible without DNA. The CDR3 covers 18 residues. Germline V gene data show CDR1 as GTSNPN and CDR2 as SVGIG (reference sequence). CDR3 amino acids: CAWSGFGGVSLAKNIQYF.

The chain links TRBV3-1 to TRBJ2-5. CDR1 and CDR2 from the germline V gene are LGHDT and YNNKEL (reference sequence). The CDR3 covers 14 residues. The CDR3 here is CASSQTTGSGTQYF.

This chain connects TRBV9 to TRBJ1-2; TCRdb designates TRBD1, a call that cannot be tested without DNA. The CDR3 consists of 14 residues. Germline CDR1 and CDR2: SGDLS and YYNGEE. The CDR3 here is CASSETQGDDGYTF.

The chain recombines TRBV6-5 with TRBJ2-3; no DNA is available, so the TRBD1 call from TCRdb remains unchecked. This CDR3 has 15 amino acids. The germline V gene has CDR1 MNHEY and CDR2 SVGAGI. This CDR3 is CASTSDRAGSDTQYF.

The J gene is TRBJ2-1, the V gene TRBV20-1; no DNA is available, so the TRBD2 call from TCRdb remains unchecked. The CDR3 length is 15 residues. Germline assignment: CDR1 DFQATT and CDR2 SNEGSKA (reference sequence). The CDR3 loop reads CSASQTSGRDNEQFF.

The CDR3 reads CASSRDRGLGNEQFF. The rearrangement uses TRBV18 and TRBJ2-1; the TCRdb D gene call, TRBD1, has no DNA to confirm it. This CDR3 is 15 amino acids long. Looked up from germline, CDR1 is KGHSH and CDR2 is LQKENI.

This chain joins TRBV29-1 and TRBJ1-1. The CDR3 is 12 amino acids. Germline assignment: CDR1 SQVTM and CDR2 ANQGSEA. The CDR3 protein is CSARPDNTEAFF. Drawing the rest from reference TRBV29-1 and TRBJ1-1, the complete variable domain is SAVISQKPSRDICQRGTSLTIQCQVDSQVTMMFWYRQQPGQSLTLIATANQGSEATYESGFVIDKFPISRPNLTFSTLTVSNMSPEDSSIYLCSARPDNTEAFFGQGTRLTVV.

V and J are TRBV20-1 and TRBJ2-2; there is no DNA to check the TCRdb D call of TRBD2. From germline, CDR1 is DFQATT and CDR2 SNEGSKA (reference sequence). The CDR3 sequence is 15 residues long. The CDR3 sequence: CSARKASSNTGELFF.